Presented here are 21 T cell receptor beta chains from one specimen sequenced in a study of tumor-infiltrating lymphocytes in localized non-small cell lung cancer. Here immunoSEQ multiplex PCR was the method, and the copy in TCRdb shows in-frame clones only, minus some. The table shows 4,500 to 7,000 clones, with around 81% occurring only once. Material for sequencing was lung tumor tissue. The origin of the receptors is a human donor with non-small cell lung cancer.

CDR3 nucleotide sequence: TGTGCCAGCAGTTTCAGTTATTCCTCTGGGGCCAACGTCCTGACTTTC. Its protein is CASSFSYSSGANVLTF. The chain joins TRBV6-6 to TRBJ2-6; D is ambiguous. The CDR3 spans 16 residues. Per the germline V gene, CDR1 is MNHNY and CDR2 is SVGAGI (reference sequence). With 4 bases removed from V and 0 bases from J, the gap between germline ends came to 10 bases.

The chain combines TRBV5-4 with TRBJ1-2; 7 positions agree with TRBD1. V was clipped by 1 base and J by 6 bases; unmatched bases: 12. From germline, CDR1 is SGHNT and CDR2 YYREEE (reference sequence). CDR3 length equals 16 residues. The CDR3 region has the DNA TGTGCCAGCAGCTTGTTTAGTGACAGGGAGTTGAATGGCTACACCTTC. It translates to CASSLFSDRELNGYTF.

CDR3 sequence: CASSLAGTDGYGYTF. DNA for the CDR3: TGCGCCAGCAGCTTGGCCGGGACAGATGGGTATGGCTACACCTTC. The chain uses TRBV5-1 and TRBJ1-2, with TRBD1 matching over 7 bases. The CDR3 is 15 amino acids. The J segment lost 5 bases and the V segment lost 0 bases, leaving 7 bases of the junction unmatched. Germline-derived CDR1 and CDR2 are SGHRS and YFSETQ.

J is TRBJ2-1 and V is TRBV2; the match to TRBD2 covers 8 bases. This CDR3 contains 13 residues. Trimming at V came to 7 bases and at J to 10 bases, leaving 9 bases not matched to a gene. Germline CDR1 reads SNHLY; CDR2 reads FYNNEI. CDR3: CASTEREFREQFF. The CDR3 nucleotides are TGTGCCAGCACCGAGCGGGAGTTTAGAGAGCAGTTCTTC. The whole variable domain, remainder taken from reference TRBV2 and TRBJ2-1, is EPEVTQTPSHQVTQMGQEVILRCVPISNHLYFYWYRQILGQKVEFLVSFYNNEISEKSEIFDDQFSVERPDGSNFTLKIRSTKLEDSAMYFCASTEREFREQFFGPGTRLTVL.

The chain couples TRBV5-1 to TRBJ2-2; 9 bases line up with TRBD1. Unmatched junction bases numbered 8, after V lost 1 base and J lost 4 bases. The CDR3 is 17 residues long. CDR1 and CDR2 (germline): SGHRS, YFSETQ. The CDR3 reads CASSLIRDRDPTGELFF. CDR3 nucleotides: TGCGCCAGCAGCTTGATCCGGGACAGGGACCCCACCGGGGAGCTGTTTTTT.

The V and J genes are TRBV5-1 and TRBJ2-7; TRBD1 might be the D (5 bases). The CDR3 contains 14 residues. Germline lookup yields CDR1 SGHRS and CDR2 YFSETQ. Trimming left V 4 bases short and J 2 bases short, with 13 bases between. CDR3 bases: TGCGCCAGCAGCGCAAGCCGGACACCCTACGAGCAGTACTTC. Residues: CASSASRTPYEQYF.

The chain employs TRBV7-8 and TRBJ1-3; D is unresolved. CDR3 length equals 15 residues. V dropped 3 bases and J dropped 1 base, with 10 bases sitting between them. Germline V gene data show CDR1 as SGHVS and CDR2 as FQNEAQ. DNA of the CDR3: TGTGCCAGCAGCTTCGTTCGAGGGTCTGGAAACACCATATATTTT. Amino acids: CASSFVRGSGNTIYF. The full variable domain, its missing parts supplied by reference TRBV7-8 and TRBJ1-3, is GAGVSQSPRYKVAKRGQDVALRCDPISGHVSLFWYQQALGQGPEFLTYFQNEAQLDKSGLPSDRFFAERPEGSVSTLKIQRTQQEDSAVYLCASSFVRGSGNTIYFGEGSWLTVV.

This sequence joins TRBV5-6 and TRBJ2-3, with TRBD1 identical over 7 bases. Germline CDR1 and CDR2: SGHDT and YYEEEE. V lost 0 bases to trimming and J lost 5 bases; unmatched junction nucleotides: 0. The CDR3 extends over 13 amino acids. The DNA of the CDR3 is TGTGCCAGCAGCTTGGCAGGGGGAGATACGCAGTATTTT. This translates into CASSLAGGDTQYF.

The chain employs TRBV7-2 and TRBJ1-6; 8 bases match TRBD1. CDR1 SGHTA and CDR2 FQGNSA come from the germline V gene. The CDR3 runs 17 residues. The junction had 10 bases not matched to a gene; V was cut back by 5 bases and J by 4 bases. The CDR3 nucleotides are TGTGCCAGCAGCCCAGACAGGGGAAACTTTTATAATTCACCCCTCCACTTT. Translated, it gives CASSPDRGNFYNSPLHF.

The gene calls are TRBV7-9 and TRBJ2-7; D remains unclear. This CDR3 is 11 amino acids long. Trimming took 5 bases from V and 7 from J, leaving 9 bases between them. The germline V gene has CDR1 SEHNR and CDR2 FQNEAQ (reference sequence). The CDR3 nucleotides are TGTGCCAGCAGCCAAATAGTGGAGCAGTACTTC. This translates into CASSQIVEQYF.

This clone showed up just once. The chain is built from TRBV10-3 and TRBJ1-3; D gene unclear. This CDR3 is built from 13 residues. Germline V gives CDR1 ENHRY, CDR2 SYGVKD. Trimming removed 10 bases at V and 5 bases at J, with 15 bases between. CDR3: CASATGDRNTIYF. In DNA form, the CDR3 reads TGTGCCAGCGCTACCGGGGATCGAAACACCATATATTTT.

The CDR3 coding sequence is TGTGCCAGCAGTGCCCGGGAGGAAAGCTACGAGCAGTACTTC. Its protein product is CASSAREESYEQYF. The chain combines TRBV6-1 with TRBJ2-7, with TRBD2 matching over 7 bases. V lost 4 bases to trimming and J lost 3 bases; unmatched junction nucleotides: 6. Germline CDR1 reads MNHNS; CDR2 reads SASEGT. CDR3 length equals 14 residues.

CDR3 amino acids: CATRGNTEAFF. For the CDR3, the DNA is TGTGCCACCCGCGGAAACACTGAAGCTTTCTTT. The rearrangement uses TRBV28 and TRBJ1-1; no clear D. The CDR3 consists of 11 residues. Germline assignment: CDR1 MDHEN and CDR2 SYDVKM. The V end lost 10 bases, the J end lost 2 bases, and 8 bases lay between the germline ends.

This chain connects TRBV15 to TRBJ1-2; the D gene is possibly TRBD1 (5 bases). The CDR3 has 15 residues. Germline lookup yields CDR1 LNHNV and CDR2 YYDKDF (reference sequence). V lost 5 bases to trimming and J lost 6 bases, with 19 bases between them. The CDR3 loop reads CATSGVQWGENGYTF. The CDR3 region has the DNA TGTGCCACCAGCGGTGTCCAGTGGGGGGAAAATGGCTACACCTTC.

The chain is built from TRBV6-6 and TRBJ2-5; no clear D. V lost 2 bases, J lost 4 bases, and 2 bases lay in between. Germline lookup yields CDR1 MNHNY and CDR2 SVGAGI (reference sequence). The CDR3 loop spans 11 amino acids. The CDR3 region is CASSYRETQYF. DNA for the CDR3: TGTGCCAGCAGTTACAGAGAGACCCAGTACTTC.

The chain carries TRBV6-1 and TRBJ1-4; D unclear. The germline gives CDR1 MNHNS, CDR2 SASEGT. This CDR3 comprises 14 residues. Trimming cost V 8 bases and J 3 bases, with 13 bases left between them. As DNA, the CDR3 is TGTGCCAGCGGCCGGGGTGCTGCTAATGAAAAACTGTTTTTT. Amino acids: CASGRGAANEKLFF.

This clone was seen a handful of times. J is TRBJ1-1 and V is TRBV30; 8 bases are shared with TRBD1. From germline, CDR1 is GTSNPN and CDR2 SVGIG (reference sequence). V lost 5 bases, J lost 3 bases, and 2 bases stayed unmatched. The CDR3 consists of 12 residues. The CDR3 region has the DNA TGTGCCTGGGGACAGGGATACACTGAAGCTTTCTTT. Translation gives CAWGQGYTEAFF. The variable domain in full, completed from reference TRBV30 and TRBJ1-1, reads SQTIHQWPATLVQPVGSPLSLECTVEGTSNPNLYWYRQAAGRGLQLLFYSVGIGQISSEVPQNLSASRPQDRQFILSSKKLLLSDSGFYLCAWGQGYTEAFFGQGTRLTVV.

This chain links TRBV18 with TRBJ2-7; 9 nucleotides agree with TRBD1. The junction had 7 bases not matched to a gene; V was cut back by 1 base and J by 0 bases. CDR3 length: 17 amino acids. Germline CDR1 is KGHSH and CDR2 is LQKENI. The CDR3 here is CASSPRPGQGSSYEQYF. As DNA, the CDR3 is TGTGCCAGCTCACCACGACCGGGACAGGGAAGCTCCTACGAGCAGTACTTC.

The chain employs TRBV2 and TRBJ1-1; possible D gene TRBD1, 5 bases. Between the trimmed V and J ends, which lost 6 bases and 1 base, there was a span of 12 bases. The CDR3 sequence is 14 residues long. Germline V CDR1 and CDR2: SNHLY, FYNNEI. The CDR3 sequence: CASRLTVSNTEAFF. The CDR3 nucleotides read TGTGCCAGCAGACTGACAGTTTCGAACACTGAAGCTTTCTTT. The full variable domain, with the rest looked up from reference TRBV2 and TRBJ1-1, is EPEVTQTPSHQVTQMGQEVILRCVPISNHLYFYWYRQILGQKVEFLVSFYNNEISEKSEIFDDQFSVERPDGSNFTLKIRSTKLEDSAMYFCASRLTVSNTEAFFGQGTRLTVV.

This rearrangement joins TRBV5-8 to TRBJ2-7; TRBD2 agrees at 9 bases. This CDR3 spans 14 amino acids. With 4 bases clipped from V and 6 bases from J, the junction kept 8 bases outside the gene matches. The germline V gene encodes CDR1 SGHTS and CDR2 YDEGEE. CDR3 residues: CASSGLAGVGEQYF. CDR3 in DNA: TGTGCCAGCAGCGGGTTAGCGGGAGTGGGCGAGCAGTACTTC.

The CDR3 reads CAISEEISGTGRRDEQYF. The CDR3 nucleotides are TGTGCCATCAGTGAGGAAATATCCGGGACAGGGAGACGCGACGAGCAGTACTTC. The chain recombines TRBV10-3 with TRBJ2-7; 9 bases match TRBD1. Germline trimming cut 2 bases from V and 5 bases from J; bases unmatched to any gene: 16. Germline V gene lookup returns CDR1 ENHRY and CDR2 SYGVKD. The CDR3 runs to 18 residues.